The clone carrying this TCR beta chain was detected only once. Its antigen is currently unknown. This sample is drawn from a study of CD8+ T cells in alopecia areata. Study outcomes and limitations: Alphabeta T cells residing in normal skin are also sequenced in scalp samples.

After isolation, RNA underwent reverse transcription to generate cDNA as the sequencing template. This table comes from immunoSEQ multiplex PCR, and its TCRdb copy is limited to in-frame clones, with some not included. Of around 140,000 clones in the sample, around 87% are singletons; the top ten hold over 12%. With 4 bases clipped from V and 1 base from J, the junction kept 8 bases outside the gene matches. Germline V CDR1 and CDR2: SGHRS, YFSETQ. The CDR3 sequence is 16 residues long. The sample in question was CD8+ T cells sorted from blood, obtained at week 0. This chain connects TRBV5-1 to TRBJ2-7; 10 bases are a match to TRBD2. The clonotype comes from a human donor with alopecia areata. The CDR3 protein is CASSLGLAILSYEQYF. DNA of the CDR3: TGCGCCAGCAGCCTGGGACTAGCGATTTTATCCTACGAGCAGTACTTC.